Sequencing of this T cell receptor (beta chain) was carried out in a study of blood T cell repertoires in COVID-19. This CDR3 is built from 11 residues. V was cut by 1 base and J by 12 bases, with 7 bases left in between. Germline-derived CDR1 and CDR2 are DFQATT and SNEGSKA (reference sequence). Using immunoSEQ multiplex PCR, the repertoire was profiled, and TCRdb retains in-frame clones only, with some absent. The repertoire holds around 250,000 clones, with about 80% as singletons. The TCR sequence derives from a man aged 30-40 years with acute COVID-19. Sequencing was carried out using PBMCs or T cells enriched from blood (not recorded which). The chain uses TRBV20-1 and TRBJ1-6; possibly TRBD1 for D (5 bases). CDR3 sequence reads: CSARGGVPLHF. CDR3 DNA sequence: TGCAGTGCTAGAGGGGGGGTACCCCTCCACTTT.